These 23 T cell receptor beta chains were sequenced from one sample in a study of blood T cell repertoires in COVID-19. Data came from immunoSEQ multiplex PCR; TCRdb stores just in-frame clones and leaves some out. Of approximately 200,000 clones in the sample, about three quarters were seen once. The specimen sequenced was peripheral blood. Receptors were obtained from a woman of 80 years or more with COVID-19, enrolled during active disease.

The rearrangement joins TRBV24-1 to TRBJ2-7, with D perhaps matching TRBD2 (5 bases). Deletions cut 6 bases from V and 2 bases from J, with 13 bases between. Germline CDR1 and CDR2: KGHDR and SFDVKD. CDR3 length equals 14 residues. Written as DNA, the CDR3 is TGTGCCACCAGTCGGGGTAGTCCTCCCTACGAGCAGTACTTC. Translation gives CATSRGSPPYEQYF.

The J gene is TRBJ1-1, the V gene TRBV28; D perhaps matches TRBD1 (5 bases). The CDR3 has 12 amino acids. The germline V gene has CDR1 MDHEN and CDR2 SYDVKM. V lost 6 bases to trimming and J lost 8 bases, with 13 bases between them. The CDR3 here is CASRESGLEAFF. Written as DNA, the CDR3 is TGTGCCAGCAGAGAATCGGGACTCGAAGCTTTCTTT.

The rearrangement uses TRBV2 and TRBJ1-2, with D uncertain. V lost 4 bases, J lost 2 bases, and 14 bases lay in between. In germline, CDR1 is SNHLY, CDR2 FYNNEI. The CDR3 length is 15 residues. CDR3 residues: CASSVDSAVNYGYTF. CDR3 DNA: TGTGCCAGCAGTGTAGACTCGGCAGTGAACTATGGCTACACCTTC.

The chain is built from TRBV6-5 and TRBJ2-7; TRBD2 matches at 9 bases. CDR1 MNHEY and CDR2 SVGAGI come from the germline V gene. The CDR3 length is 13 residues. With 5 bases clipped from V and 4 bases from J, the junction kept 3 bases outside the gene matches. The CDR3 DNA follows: TGTGCCAGCAGTCCTAGCGGGAATTACGAGCAGTACTTC. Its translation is CASSPSGNYEQYF.

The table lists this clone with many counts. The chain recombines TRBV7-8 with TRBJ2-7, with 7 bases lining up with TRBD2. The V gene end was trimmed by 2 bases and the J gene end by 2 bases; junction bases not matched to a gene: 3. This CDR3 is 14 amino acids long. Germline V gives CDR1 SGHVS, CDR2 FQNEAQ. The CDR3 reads CASSLLSGAYEQYF. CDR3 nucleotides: TGTGCCAGCAGCTTATTAAGCGGGGCCTACGAGCAGTACTTC.

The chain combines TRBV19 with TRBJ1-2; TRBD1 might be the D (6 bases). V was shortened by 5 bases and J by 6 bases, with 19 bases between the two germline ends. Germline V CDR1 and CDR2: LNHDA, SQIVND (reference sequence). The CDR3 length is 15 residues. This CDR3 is CASSLGGRTFDGYTF. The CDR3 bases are TGTGCCAGTAGTTTGGGGGGGCGAACCTTCGATGGCTACACCTTC.

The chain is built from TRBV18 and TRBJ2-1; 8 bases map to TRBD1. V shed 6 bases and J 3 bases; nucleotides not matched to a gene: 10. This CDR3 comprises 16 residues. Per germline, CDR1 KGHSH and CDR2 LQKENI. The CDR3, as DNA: TGTGCCAGCTCGACGGACAGGGCCTCATACTACAATGAGCAGTTCTTC. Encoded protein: CASSTDRASYYNEQFF.

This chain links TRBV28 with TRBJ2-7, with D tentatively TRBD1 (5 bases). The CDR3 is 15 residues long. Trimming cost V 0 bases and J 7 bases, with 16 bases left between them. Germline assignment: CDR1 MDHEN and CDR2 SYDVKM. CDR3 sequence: CASSLWQGPLVEQYF. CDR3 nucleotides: TGTGCCAGCAGTTTATGGCAGGGCCCCCTCGTAGAGCAGTACTTC.

This CDR3 reads CASSSGQGNEQFF. DNA of the CDR3: TGTGCCAGCAGCTCTGGACAGGGCAATGAGCAGTTCTTC. The J gene is TRBJ2-1, the V gene TRBV5-4; 8 positions agree with TRBD1. With 3 bases clipped from V and 6 bases from J, the junction kept 2 bases outside the gene matches. The CDR3 length is 13 residues. Per the germline V gene, CDR1 is SGHNT and CDR2 is YYREEE (reference sequence).

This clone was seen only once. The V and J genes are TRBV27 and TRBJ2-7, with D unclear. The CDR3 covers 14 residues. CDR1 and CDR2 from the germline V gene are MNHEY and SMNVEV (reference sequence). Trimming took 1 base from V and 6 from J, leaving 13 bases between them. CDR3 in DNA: TGTGCCAGCAGTTTATTAGCCTCGGGTGCCGAGCAGTACTTC. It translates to CASSLLASGAEQYF.

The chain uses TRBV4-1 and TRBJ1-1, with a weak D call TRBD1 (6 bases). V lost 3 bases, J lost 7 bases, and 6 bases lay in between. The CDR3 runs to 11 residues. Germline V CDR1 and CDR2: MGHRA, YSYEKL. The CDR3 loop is CASSQDSEAFF. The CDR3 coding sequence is TGCGCCAGCAGCCAGGACAGTGAAGCTTTCTTT.

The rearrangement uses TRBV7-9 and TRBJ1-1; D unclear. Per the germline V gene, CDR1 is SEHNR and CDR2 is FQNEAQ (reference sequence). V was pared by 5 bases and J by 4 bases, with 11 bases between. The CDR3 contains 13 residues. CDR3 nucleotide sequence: TGTGCCAGCAGCAATCTCGGAGGCACTGAAGCTTTCTTT. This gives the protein CASSNLGGTEAFF.

The CDR3 nucleotides are TGTGCCAGCACGGTGAGCGGTATGGCTTTCTTT. Translated: CASTVSGMAFF. The chain has TRBV28 and TRBJ1-1; D is uncertain. The germline gives CDR1 MDHEN, CDR2 SYDVKM. V lost 7 bases and J 11 bases, leaving 14 bases between the germline ends. The CDR3 sequence is 11 residues long. The whole variable domain, remainder taken from reference TRBV28 and TRBJ1-1, is DVKVTQSSRYLVKRTGEKVFLECVQDMDHENMFWYRQDPGLGLRLIYFSYDVKMKEKGDIPEGYSVSREKKERFSLILESASTNQTSMYLCASTVSGMAFFGQGTRLTVV.

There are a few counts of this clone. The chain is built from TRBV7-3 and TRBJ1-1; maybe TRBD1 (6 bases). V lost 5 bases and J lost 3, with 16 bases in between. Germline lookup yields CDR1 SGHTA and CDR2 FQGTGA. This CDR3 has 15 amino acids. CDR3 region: CASSPAGARDTEAFF. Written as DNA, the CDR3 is TGTGCCAGCAGCCCGGCGGGGGCCCGAGACACTGAAGCTTTCTTT.

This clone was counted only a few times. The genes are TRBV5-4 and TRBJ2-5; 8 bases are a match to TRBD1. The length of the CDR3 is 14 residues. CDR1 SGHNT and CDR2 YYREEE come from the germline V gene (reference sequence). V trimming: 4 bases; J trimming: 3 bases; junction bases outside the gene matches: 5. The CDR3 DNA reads TGTGCCAGCAGCCGGAAACAGGGGGAAGAGACCCAGTACTTC. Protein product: CASSRKQGEETQYF.

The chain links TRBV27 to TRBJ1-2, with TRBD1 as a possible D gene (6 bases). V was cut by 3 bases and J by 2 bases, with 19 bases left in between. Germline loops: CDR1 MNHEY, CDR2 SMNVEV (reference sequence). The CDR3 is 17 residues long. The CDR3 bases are TGTGCCAGCAGTTTGCTTGGGGGCTCGATGCCCAACTATGGCTACACCTTC. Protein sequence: CASSLLGGSMPNYGYTF.

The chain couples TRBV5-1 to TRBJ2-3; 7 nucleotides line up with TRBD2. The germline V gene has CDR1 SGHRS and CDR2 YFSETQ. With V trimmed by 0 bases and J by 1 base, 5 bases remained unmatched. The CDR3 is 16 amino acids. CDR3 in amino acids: CASSLGGGRGTDTQYF. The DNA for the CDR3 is TGCGCCAGCAGCTTGGGGGGCGGGAGAGGCACAGATACGCAGTATTTT.

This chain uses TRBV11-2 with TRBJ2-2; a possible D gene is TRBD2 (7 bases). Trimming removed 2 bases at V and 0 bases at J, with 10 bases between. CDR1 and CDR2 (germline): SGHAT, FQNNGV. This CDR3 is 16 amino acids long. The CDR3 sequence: CASSLRGGANTGELFF. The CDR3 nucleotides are TGTGCCAGCAGCTTAAGAGGGGGGGCGAACACCGGGGAGCTGTTTTTT.

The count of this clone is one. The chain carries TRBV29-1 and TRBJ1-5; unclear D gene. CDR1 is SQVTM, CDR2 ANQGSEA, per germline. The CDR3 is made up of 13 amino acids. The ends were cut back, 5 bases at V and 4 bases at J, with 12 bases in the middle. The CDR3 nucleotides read TGCAGCGTTACACTTGGAGGGAATCAGCCCCAGCATTTT. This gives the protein CSVTLGGNQPQHF.

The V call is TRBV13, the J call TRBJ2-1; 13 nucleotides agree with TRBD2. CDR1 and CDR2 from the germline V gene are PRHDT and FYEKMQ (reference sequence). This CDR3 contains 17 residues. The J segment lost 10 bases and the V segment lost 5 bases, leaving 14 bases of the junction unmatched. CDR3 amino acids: CASSNIGLAGAGGEQFF. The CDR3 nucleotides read TGTGCCAGCAGCAACATTGGACTAGCGGGGGCAGGGGGCGAGCAGTTCTTC.

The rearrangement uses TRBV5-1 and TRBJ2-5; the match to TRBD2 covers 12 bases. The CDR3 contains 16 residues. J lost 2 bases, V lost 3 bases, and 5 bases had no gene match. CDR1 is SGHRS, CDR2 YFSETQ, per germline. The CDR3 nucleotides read TGCGCCAGCAGCTCTACTAGCGGGGGGCGACAAGAGACCCAGTACTTC. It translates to CASSSTSGGRQETQYF.

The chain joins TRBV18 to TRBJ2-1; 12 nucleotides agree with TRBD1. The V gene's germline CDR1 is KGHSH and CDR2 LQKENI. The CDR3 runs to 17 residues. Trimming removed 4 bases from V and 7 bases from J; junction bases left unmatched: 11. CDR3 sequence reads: CASSLLPGQGARNEQFF. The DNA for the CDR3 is TGTGCCAGCTCACTGCTACCGGGACAGGGGGCGCGGAATGAGCAGTTCTTC.

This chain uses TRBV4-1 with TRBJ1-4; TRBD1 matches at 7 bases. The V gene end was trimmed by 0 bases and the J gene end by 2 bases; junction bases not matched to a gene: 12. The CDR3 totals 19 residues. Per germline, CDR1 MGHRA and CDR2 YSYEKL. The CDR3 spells CASSQDGLDRVGTNEKLFF. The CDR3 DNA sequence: TGCGCCAGCAGCCAAGATGGGCTCGACAGGGTAGGGACTAATGAAAAACTGTTTTTT.